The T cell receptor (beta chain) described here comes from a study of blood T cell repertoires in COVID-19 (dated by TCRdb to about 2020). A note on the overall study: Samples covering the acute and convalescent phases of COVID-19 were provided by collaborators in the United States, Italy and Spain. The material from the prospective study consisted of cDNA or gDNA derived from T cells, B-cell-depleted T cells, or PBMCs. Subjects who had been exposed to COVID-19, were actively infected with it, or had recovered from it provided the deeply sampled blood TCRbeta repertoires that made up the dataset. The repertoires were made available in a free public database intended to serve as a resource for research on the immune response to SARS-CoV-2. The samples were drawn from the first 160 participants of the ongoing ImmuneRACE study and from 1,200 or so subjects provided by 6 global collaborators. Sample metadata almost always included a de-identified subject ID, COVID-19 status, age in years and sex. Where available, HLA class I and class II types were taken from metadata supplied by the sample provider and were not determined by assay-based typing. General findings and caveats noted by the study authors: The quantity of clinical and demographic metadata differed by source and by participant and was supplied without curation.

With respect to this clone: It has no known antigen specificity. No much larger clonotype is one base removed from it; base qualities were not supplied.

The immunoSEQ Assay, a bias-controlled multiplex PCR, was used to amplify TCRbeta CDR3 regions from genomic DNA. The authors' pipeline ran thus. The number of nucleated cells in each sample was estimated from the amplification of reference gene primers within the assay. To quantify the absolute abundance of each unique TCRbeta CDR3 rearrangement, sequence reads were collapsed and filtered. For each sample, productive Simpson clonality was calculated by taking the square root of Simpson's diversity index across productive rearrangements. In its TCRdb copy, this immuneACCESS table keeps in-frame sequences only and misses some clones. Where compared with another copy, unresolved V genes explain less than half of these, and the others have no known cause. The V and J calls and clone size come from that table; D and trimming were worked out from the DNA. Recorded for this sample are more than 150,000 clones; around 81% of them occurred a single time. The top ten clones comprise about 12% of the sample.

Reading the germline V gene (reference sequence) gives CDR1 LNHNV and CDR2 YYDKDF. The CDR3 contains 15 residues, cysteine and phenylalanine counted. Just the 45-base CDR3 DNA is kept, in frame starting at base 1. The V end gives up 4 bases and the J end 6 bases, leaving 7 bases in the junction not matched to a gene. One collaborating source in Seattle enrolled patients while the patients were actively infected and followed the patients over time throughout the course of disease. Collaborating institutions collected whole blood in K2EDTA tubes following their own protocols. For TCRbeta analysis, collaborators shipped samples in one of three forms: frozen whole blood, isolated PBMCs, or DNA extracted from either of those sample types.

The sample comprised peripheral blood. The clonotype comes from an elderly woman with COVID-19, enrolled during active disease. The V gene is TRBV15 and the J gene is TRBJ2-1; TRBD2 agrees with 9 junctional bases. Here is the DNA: TGTGCCACCAGCACGTTGGGACTAGCTGGCAATGAGCAGTTCTTC. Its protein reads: CATSTLGLAGNEQFF.